Here is one T cell receptor (beta chain) with its context. This sample stems from a study of blood T cell repertoires in COVID-19. Some clones are missing from TCRdb's copy, which holds only in-frame ones; the method was immunoSEQ multiplex PCR. The table records over 40,000 clones, almost 85% of them present only once. In germline, CDR1 is KGHSH, CDR2 LQKENI. V lost 9 bases to trimming and J lost 3 bases; unmatched junction nucleotides: 5. This CDR3 comprises 13 residues. The origin of this receptor is a human donor in a cohort sampled during active COVID-19. This rearrangement joins TRBV18 to TRBJ2-7; 10 nucleotides match TRBD2. The sample was peripheral blood. In DNA form, the CDR3 reads TGTGCCAGTCGTGGACTAGCGGTCTACGAGCAGTACTTC. This sequence encodes CASRGLAVYEQYF.